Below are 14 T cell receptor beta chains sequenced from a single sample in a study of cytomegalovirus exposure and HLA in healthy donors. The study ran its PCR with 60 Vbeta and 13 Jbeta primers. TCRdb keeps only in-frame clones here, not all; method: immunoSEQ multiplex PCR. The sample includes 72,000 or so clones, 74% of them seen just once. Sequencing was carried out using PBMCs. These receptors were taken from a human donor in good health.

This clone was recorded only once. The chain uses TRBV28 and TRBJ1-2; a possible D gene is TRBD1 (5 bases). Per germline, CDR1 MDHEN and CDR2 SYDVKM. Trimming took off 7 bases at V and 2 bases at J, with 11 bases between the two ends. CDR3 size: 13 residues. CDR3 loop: CASKQANNYGYTF. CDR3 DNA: TGTGCCAGCAAACAGGCTAACAACTATGGCTACACCTTC.

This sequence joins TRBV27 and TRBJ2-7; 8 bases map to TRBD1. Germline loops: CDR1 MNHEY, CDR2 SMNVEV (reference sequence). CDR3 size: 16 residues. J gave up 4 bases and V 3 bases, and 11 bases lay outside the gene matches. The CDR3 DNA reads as TGTGCCAGCAGTTTTTCCGGGACAGGAATTCTATACGAGCAGTACTTC. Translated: CASSFSGTGILYEQYF.

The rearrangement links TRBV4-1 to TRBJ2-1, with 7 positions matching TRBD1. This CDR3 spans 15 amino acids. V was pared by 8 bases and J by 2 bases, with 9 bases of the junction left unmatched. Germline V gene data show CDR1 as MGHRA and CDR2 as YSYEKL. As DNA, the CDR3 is TGCGCCAGCGCCGAGGGGGACAGAACCTACAATGAGCAGTTCTTC. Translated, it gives CASAEGDRTYNEQFF.

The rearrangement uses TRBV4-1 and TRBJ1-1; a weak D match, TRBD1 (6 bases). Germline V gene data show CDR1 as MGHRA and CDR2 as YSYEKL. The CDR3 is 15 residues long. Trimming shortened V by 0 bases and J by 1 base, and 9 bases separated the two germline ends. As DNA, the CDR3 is TGCGCCAGCAGCCAAGAAGTGACAGGGAACACTGAAGCTTTCTTT. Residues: CASSQEVTGNTEAFF.

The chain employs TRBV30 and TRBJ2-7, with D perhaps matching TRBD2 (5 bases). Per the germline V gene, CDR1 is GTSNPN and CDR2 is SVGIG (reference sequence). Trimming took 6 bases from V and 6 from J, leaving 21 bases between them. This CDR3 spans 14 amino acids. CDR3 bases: TGTGCCTGCAGAAGGACCTTGAGGGCTACCGAGCAGTACTTC. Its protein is CACRRTLRATEQYF.

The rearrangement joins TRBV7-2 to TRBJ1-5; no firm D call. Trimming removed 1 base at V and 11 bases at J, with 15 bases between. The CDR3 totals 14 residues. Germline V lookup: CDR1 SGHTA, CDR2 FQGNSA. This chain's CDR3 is CASSLENRVEAQHF. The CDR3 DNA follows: TGTGCCAGCAGCTTAGAAAACCGGGTCGAGGCCCAGCATTTT.

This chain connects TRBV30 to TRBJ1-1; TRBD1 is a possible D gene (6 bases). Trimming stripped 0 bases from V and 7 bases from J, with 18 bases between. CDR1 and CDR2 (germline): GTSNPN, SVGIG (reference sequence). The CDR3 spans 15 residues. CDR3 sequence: CAWSVGDTGGSEAFF. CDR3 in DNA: TGTGCCTGGAGTGTAGGGGACACGGGAGGGAGTGAAGCTTTCTTT.

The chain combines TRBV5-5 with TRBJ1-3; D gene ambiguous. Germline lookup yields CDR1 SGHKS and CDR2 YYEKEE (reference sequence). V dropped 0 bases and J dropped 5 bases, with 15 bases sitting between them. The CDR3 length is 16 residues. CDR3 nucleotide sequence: TGTGCCAGCAGCTTGGAAGGACGCGGAGGGAGAAACACCATATATTTT. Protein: CASSLEGRGGRNTIYF.

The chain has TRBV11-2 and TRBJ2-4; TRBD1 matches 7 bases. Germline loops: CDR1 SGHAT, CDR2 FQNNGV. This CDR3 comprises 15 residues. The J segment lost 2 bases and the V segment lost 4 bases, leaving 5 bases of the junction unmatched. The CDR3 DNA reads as TGTGCCAGCAGCTCCCTCAGGGGGACCAAAAACATTCAGTACTTC. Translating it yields CASSSLRGTKNIQYF.

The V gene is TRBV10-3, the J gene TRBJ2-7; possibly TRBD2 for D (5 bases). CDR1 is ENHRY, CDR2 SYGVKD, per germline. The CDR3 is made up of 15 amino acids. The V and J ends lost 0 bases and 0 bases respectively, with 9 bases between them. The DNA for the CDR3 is TGTGCCATCAGTGAGTCGGCTGGGAGCTCCTACGAGCAGTACTTC. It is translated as CAISESAGSSYEQYF.

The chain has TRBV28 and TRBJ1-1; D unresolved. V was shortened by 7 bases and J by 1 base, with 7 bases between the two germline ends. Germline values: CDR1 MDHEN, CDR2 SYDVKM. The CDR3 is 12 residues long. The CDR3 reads CASKQQNTEAFF. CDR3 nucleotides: TGTGCCAGCAAACAGCAGAACACTGAAGCTTTCTTT.

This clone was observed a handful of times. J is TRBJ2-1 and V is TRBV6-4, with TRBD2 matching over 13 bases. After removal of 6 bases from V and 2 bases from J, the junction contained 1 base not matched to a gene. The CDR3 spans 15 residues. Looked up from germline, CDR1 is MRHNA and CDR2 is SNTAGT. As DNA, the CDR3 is TGTGCCAGCAGCGGGACTAGCGGGACCTACAATGAGCAGTTCTTC. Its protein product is CASSGTSGTYNEQFF.

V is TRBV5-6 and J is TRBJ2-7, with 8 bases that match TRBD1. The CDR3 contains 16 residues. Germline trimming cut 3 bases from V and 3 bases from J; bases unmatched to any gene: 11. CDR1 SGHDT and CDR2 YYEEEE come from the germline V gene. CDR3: CASSSPPGQEIYEQYF. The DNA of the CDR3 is TGTGCCAGCAGCTCTCCTCCGGGACAGGAGATCTACGAGCAGTACTTC.

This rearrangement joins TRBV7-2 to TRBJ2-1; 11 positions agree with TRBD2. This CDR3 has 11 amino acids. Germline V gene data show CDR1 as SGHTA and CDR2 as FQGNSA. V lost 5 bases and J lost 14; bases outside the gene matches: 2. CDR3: CASSRLAGKFF. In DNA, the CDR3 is TGTGCCAGCAGCAGACTAGCGGGAAAGTTCTTC.